The 2 T cell receptor beta chains reported below all come from one sample, sequenced in a study of post-analysis software for immune sequencing data. The TCR beta cDNA libraries carried unique molecular identifiers. TCRdb reanalysed the PCR reads using MiXCR and keeps one entry per CDR3 protein. The sample shows hundreds of thousands of distinct CDR3 sequences, roughly three fifths of them seen only once. Study conclusions and caveats: Included in a set of roughly 5 TRBV segments more frequent in patients than controls were TRBV5-6, TRBV5-1 and TRBV20-1.

Their cognate antigens are unknown. The sequenced material came from blood. These receptors were obtained from a girl aged 2 to 10 with multiple sclerosis.

The rearrangement joins TRBV6-1 to TRBJ2-2; 12 bases match TRBD2. Trimming at V came to 5 bases and at J to 4 bases, leaving 14 bases not matched to a gene. This CDR3 has 19 residues. CDR1 and CDR2 from the germline V gene are MNHNS and SASEGT. CDR3 residues: CASSPTSGGPLTFTGELFF. CDR3 bases: TGTGCCAGCAGTCCGACTAGCGGGGGACCCTTAACCTTCACCGGGGAGCTGTTTTTT.

The chain is built from TRBV20-1 and TRBJ2-5, with 7 positions matching TRBD1. Matching the DNA end better, TRBJ2-7 makes the J call doubtful. The germline V gene has CDR1 DFQATT and CDR2 SNEGSKA (reference sequence). The CDR3 consists of 14 residues. The CDR3 sequence is CSARRVGTVYEQYF. For the CDR3, the DNA is TGCAGTGCTAGACGAGTGGGGACAGTCTACGAGCAGTACTTC.